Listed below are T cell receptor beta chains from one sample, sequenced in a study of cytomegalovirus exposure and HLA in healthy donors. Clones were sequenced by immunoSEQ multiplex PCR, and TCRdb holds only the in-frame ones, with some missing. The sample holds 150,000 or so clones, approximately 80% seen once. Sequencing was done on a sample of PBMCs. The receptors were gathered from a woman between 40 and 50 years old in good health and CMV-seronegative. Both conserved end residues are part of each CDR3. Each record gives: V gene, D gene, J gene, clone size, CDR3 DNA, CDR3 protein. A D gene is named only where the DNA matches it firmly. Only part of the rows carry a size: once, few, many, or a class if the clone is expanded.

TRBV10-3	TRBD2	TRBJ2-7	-	TGTGCCATCATCCCCGACCCGACGGGAGGTTACGAGCAGTACTTC	CAIIPDPTGGYEQYF
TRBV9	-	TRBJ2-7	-	TGTGCCAGCAGCGTAGCGGCGGATCAGGGCTACGAGCAGTACTTC	CASSVAADQGYEQYF
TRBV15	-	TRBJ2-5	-	TGTGCCACCAGCAGAGACCTGAACGGGTTAGAGGGAGAGACCCAGTACTTC	CATSRDLNGLEGETQYF
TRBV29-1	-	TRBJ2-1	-	TGCAGCGTTGGACGGGCGGGATCCTACAATGAGCAGTTCTTC	CSVGRAGSYNEQFF
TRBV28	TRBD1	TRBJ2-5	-	TGTGCCAGCAGTTCCTTGGACAGGAGACAAGAGACCCAGTACTTC	CASSSLDRRQETQYF
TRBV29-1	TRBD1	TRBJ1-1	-	TGCAGCGTTCAGGGGACAGGAAACACTGAAGCTTTCTTT	CSVQGTGNTEAFF
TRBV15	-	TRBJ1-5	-	TGTGCCACCAGCACCCCCGGGACACTCGATCAGCCCCAGCATTTT	CATSTPGTLDQPQHF
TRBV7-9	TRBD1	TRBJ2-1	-	TGTGCCAGCAGCTTCGCCACAGGGGACAGGGGGCAGTTCTTC	CASSFATGDRGQFF
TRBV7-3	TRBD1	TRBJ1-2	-	TGTGCCAGCAGCTTGGAGGGGGCGTCATATGGCTACACCTTC	CASSLEGASYGYTF
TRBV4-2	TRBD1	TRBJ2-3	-	TGTGCCAGCAGCCAAGGGACAGGGGGAACAGATACGCAGTATTTT	CASSQGTGGTDTQYF
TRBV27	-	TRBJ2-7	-	TGTGCCAGCAGGGGGATGGGTACAGGTACAACCTACGAGCAGTACTTC	CASRGMGTGTTYEQYF
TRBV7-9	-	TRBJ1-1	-	TGTGCCAGCAGCTTAAGGAGTTGGACTGAAGCTTTCTTT	CASSLRSWTEAFF
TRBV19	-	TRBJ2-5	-	TGTGCCAGTAGTGGGCAGATGGGAGAGACCCAGTACTTC	CASSGQMGETQYF
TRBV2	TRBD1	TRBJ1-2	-	TGTGCCAGCAGTGATAAGAGGGGGCCAGACTATGGCTACACCTTC	CASSDKRGPDYGYTF
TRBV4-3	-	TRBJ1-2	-	TGCGCCAGCAGCCAAGCATTAGCAGGGGTTTACTATGGCTACACCTTC	CASSQALAGVYYGYTF
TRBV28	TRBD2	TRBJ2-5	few	TGTGCCAGCAGTTCCCTCTCTAGAGCGGGAGTCCAAGAGACCCAGTACTTC	CASSSLSRAGVQETQYF
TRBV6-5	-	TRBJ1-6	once	TGTGCCAGCAGCCAACAGGAGCCTTCACCCCTCCACTTT	CASSQQEPSPLHF
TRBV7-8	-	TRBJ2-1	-	TGTGCCAGCAGCGACACAGGGTCCTACAATGAGCAGTTCTTC	CASSDTGSYNEQFF
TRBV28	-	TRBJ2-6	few	TGTGCCAGCAGTTCCCTACACAGGGTCTCTGGGGCCAACGTCCTGACTTTC	CASSSLHRVSGANVLTF
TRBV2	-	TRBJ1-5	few	TGTGCCAGCAGTGAAGCGCTTCTGGGAGGTAGCAATCAGCCCCAGCATTTT	CASSEALLGGSNQPQHF
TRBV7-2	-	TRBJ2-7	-	TGTGCCAGCAGCTCCACACCCCTGACATTCTACGAGCAGTACTTC	CASSSTPLTFYEQYF
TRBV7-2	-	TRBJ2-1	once	TGTGCCAGCAGCTTAGTCCCGGTTGAGCAGTTCTTC	CASSLVPVEQFF
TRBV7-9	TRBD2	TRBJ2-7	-	TGTGCCAGCAGTTTCTGGACTAGCGGGAATAGCGAACAGTACTTC	CASSFWTSGNSEQYF
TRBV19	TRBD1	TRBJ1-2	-	TGTGCCAGTACTCAAGGACAACAGGGGCTGTGGCTCTATGGCTACACCTTC	CASTQGQQGLWLYGYTF
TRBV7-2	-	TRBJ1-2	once	TGTGCCAGCAGCTTAAACAGGGACTACACCTTC	CASSLNRDYTF
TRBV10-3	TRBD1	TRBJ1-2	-	TGTGCCATCAGCCCCCTCACAGGGGATGGCTACACCTTC	CAISPLTGDGYTF
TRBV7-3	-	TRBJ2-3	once	TGTGCCAGCAGCCCGACTGGTGCGGATACGCAGTATTTT	CASSPTGADTQYF
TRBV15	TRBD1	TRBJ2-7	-	TGTGCCACCAGTGGGGACAGACCCTACGAGCAGTACTTC	CATSGDRPYEQYF
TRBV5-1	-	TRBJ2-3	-	TGCGCCAGCAGCGCGGGCTCCTTTATTAGCACAGATACGCAGTATTTT	CASSAGSFISTDTQYF
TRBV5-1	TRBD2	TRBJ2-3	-	TGCGCCAGCAGCCCGGGACTAGCGGGGTTTCAAGACACAGATACGCAGTATTTT	CASSPGLAGFQDTDTQYF
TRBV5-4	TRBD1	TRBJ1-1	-	TGTGCCAGCAGCCCTCGACAGGGGAACACTGAAGCTTTCTTT	CASSPRQGNTEAFF
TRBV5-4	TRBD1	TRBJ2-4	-	TGTGCCAGCCGAAAGAAAACGCGGGACAGGGATATCGCAAACATTCAGTACTTC	CASRKKTRDRDIANIQYF
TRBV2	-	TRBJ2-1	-	TGTGCCAGCAGTGACTTGCTGGGGGGTGGTGAGCAGTTCTTC	CASSDLLGGGEQFF
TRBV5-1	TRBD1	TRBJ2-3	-	TGCGCCAGCAGCCCCCGGGACAGCAACACAGATACGCAGTATTTT	CASSPRDSNTDTQYF
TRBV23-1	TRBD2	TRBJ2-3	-	TGCGCCAGCAGTCAATCGGGGAGACTAGCGGATAGCACAGATACGCAGTATTTT	CASSQSGRLADSTDTQYF
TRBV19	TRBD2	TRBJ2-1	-	TGTGCCAGTAAGACGTCCGGGACTAGCGGGGGGGCCGGTGAGCAGTTCTTC	CASKTSGTSGGAGEQFF
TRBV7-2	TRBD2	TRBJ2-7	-	TGTGCCAGCAGCCTTACTAGCGCAGCCTACGAGCAGTACTTC	CASSLTSAAYEQYF
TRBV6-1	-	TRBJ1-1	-	TGTGCCAGCAGCCCCAGGAACACTGAAGCTTTCTTT	CASSPRNTEAFF
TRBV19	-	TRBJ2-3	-	TGTGCCAGTAGTATAGATGGGCCAGGGGATACGCAGTATTTT	CASSIDGPGDTQYF
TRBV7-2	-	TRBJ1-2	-	TGTGCCAGCAGCGCGCGAAACAGGGAAACCTTC	CASSARNRETF
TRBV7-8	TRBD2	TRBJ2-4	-	TGTGCCAGCAGCCGAACTAGCGGGGGGCCTGAAAACATTCAGTACTTC	CASSRTSGGPENIQYF